This passage covers 30 T cell receptor beta chains from one sample sequenced in a study of T cell repertoires in cytomegalovirus infection. Using its own MiXCR run on the reads, TCRdb lists one record per CDR3 protein. This sample has about 140,000 distinct CDR3 sequences, with roughly 6.5% found just once. The specimen sequenced was PBMCs. Source of these receptors: a human donor in good health (CMV status not recorded). Some clones in this sample may be carry-over from other donors' samples.

This clonotype was observed many times. V is TRBV19 and J is TRBJ1-1, with D possibly matching TRBD1 (5 bases). CDR1 is LNHDA and CDR2 is SQIVND in the germline V gene (reference sequence). Trimming took 5 bases from V and 6 from J, leaving 16 bases between them. The CDR3 is 14 amino acids. In DNA, the CDR3 is TGTGCCAGTAGTGCGCAGGGAATTGGAGCTGAAGCTTTCTTT. Translated: CASSAQGIGAEAFF.

Ten or more counts support this clonotype. The chain combines TRBV5-5 with TRBJ2-7; 11 bases map to TRBD1. The CDR3 sequence is 17 residues long. V was pared by 0 bases and J by 3 bases, with 8 bases of the junction left unmatched. CDR1 SGHKS and CDR2 YYEKEE come from the germline V gene (reference sequence). The CDR3 coding sequence is TGTGCCAGCAGCTTGGTCGCGACCGGGACAGGGGGCTACGAGCAGTACTTC. It codes for CASSLVATGTGGYEQYF.

In its sample, this clonotype was seen many times. This chain joins TRBV7-8 and TRBJ1-1; D not resolved. V lost 0 bases and J 3 bases, leaving 8 bases between the germline ends. This CDR3 comprises 14 residues. Germline CDR1 is SGHVS and CDR2 is FQNEAQ. Here the CDR3 DNA reads TGTGCCAGCAGCTTAGCACGGGTGGACACTGAAGCTTTCTTT. It translates to CASSLARVDTEAFF. Drawing the rest from reference TRBV7-8 and TRBJ1-1, the complete variable domain is GAGVSQSPRYKVAKRGQDVALRCDPISGHVSLFWYQQALGQGPEFLTYFQNEAQLDKSGLPSDRFFAERPEGSVSTLKIQRTQQEDSAVYLCASSLARVDTEAFFGQGTRLTVV.

Worth noting for this clonotype: A read error is possible here, since a much larger clone lies one base away. This CDR3 is missing its conserved last phenylalanine or tryptophan, likely due to a read error. This chain connects TRBV25-1 to TRBJ1-1; D is unclear. V lost 3 bases and J 1 base, leaving 9 bases between the germline ends. The CDR3 has 14 residues. CDR1 MGHDK and CDR2 SYGVNS come from the germline V gene. In nucleotides, the CDR3 is TGTGCCAGCAGTGATGTAGGGAGGAACACTGAAGCTTTCCTT. The encoded protein is CASSDVGRNTEAFL.

This clonotype has ten or more counts. The CDR3 bases are TGTGCCAGCAGCCGAGACCCGGGGCCCATGGGGGAGCAGTACTTC. Amino acids: CASSRDPGPMGEQYF. V is TRBV14 and J is TRBJ2-7; D is tentatively TRBD1 or TRBD2 (5 bases each). CDR3 length: 15 residues. V dropped 4 bases and J dropped 7 bases, with 20 bases sitting between them. Germline V CDR1 and CDR2: SGHDN, FVKESK.

This clonotype was detected many times. This chain uses TRBV4-2 with TRBJ2-2, with TRBD2 matching 10 bases. There are 16 residues in the CDR3. CDR1 and CDR2 (germline): LGHNA, YNFKEQ. With 4 bases clipped from V and 7 bases from J, the junction kept 9 bases outside the gene matches. The CDR3 reads CASSLLAGATGGELFF. The CDR3 region has the DNA TGTGCCAGCAGCCTCCTAGCGGGGGCCACGGGCGGGGAGCTGTTTTTT.

The genes are TRBV2 and TRBJ1-4; D unclear. The CDR3 has 13 residues. Deletions cut 5 bases from V and 8 bases from J, with 12 bases between. Germline V gene sequence: CDR1 SNHLY, CDR2 FYNNEI. Written as DNA, the CDR3 is TGTGCCAGCAGTTCTGGGGTCGTGGAAAAACTGTTTTTT. Translated: CASSSGVVEKLFF.

The table lists this clonotype with many counts. The chain combines TRBV7-9 with TRBJ2-1; D possibly matches TRBD1 or TRBD2 (7 bases each). The CDR3 is 14 residues long. V shed 4 bases and J shed 7 bases, with 14 bases lying between them. CDR1 is SEHNR, CDR2 FQNEAQ, per germline (reference sequence). The CDR3 sequence: CASSSPGGGNEQFF. The CDR3 nucleotides read TGTGCCAGCAGCTCCCCAGGGGGAGGGAATGAGCAGTTCTTC.

Concerning this clonotype: A much larger clonotype is one base distant, so this may be a read error. The chain employs TRBV6-4 and TRBJ1-2; D is unclear. The CDR3 length is 13 residues. Looked up from germline, CDR1 is MRHNA and CDR2 is SNTAGT. The V end lost 4 bases, the J end lost 2 bases, and 8 bases lay between the germline ends. The CDR3, as DNA: TGTGCCAGCAGTGCCGAGACAAACTATGGCTACACCTTC. Translated: CASSAETNYGYTF.

This clonotype was observed at least ten times. The chain joins TRBV10-3 to TRBJ2-1; TRBD2 aligns across 9 bases. V was clipped by 4 bases and J by 4 bases; unmatched bases: 5. CDR1 is ENHRY and CDR2 is SYGVKD in the germline V gene. This CDR3 is built from 15 residues. Written as DNA, the CDR3 is TGTGCCATCAGTGTTGAGCGGGGGGTTTACAATGAGCAGTTCTTC. As protein: CAISVERGVYNEQFF.

The table lists this clonotype with a few counts. V usage is TRBV7-9 and J usage is TRBJ2-4, with 9 bases lining up with TRBD1. V lost 5 bases, J lost 5 bases, and 4 bases stayed unmatched. Germline CDR1 reads SEHNR; CDR2 reads FQNEAQ (reference sequence). The CDR3 is 14 residues long. The CDR3 protein is CASSRGQGENIQYF. For the CDR3, the DNA is TGTGCCAGCAGCCGGGGACAGGGAGAAAACATTCAGTACTTC.

This rearrangement joins TRBV7-8 to TRBJ2-5, with D possibly being TRBD2 (5 bases). CDR3 size: 16 residues. The V end was cut by 1 base, the J end by 5 bases, with 17 bases between. Germline lookup yields CDR1 SGHVS and CDR2 FQNEAQ. The DNA of the CDR3 is TGTGCCAGCAGCTTAGGAGTTGCGGGTTGGCAGGAGACCCAGTACTTC. Translation: CASSLGVAGWQETQYF.

This clonotype was recorded many times. The J gene is TRBJ1-1, the V gene TRBV29-1, with unresolved D. V was trimmed by 2 bases and J by 0 bases, leaving 7 bases between them. This CDR3 comprises 13 residues. Germline lookup yields CDR1 SQVTM and CDR2 ANQGSEA. CDR3 sequence: CSVEFRLNTEAFF. In nucleotides, the CDR3 is TGCAGCGTTGAATTCCGTCTGAACACTGAAGCTTTCTTT.

Ten or more counts support this clonotype. The genes are TRBV4-2 and TRBJ1-2; no clear D. Looked up from germline, CDR1 is LGHNA and CDR2 is YNFKEQ. Trimming shortened V by 4 bases and J by 4 bases, and 13 bases separated the two germline ends. CDR3 length: 14 residues. CDR3 in DNA: TGTGCCAGCAGCCCACTGACACCAGGCTATGGCTACACCTTC. Protein sequence: CASSPLTPGYGYTF.

This clonotype has a count of ten or more. The rearrangement uses TRBV7-2 and TRBJ1-5; D may be TRBD1 (6 bases). CDR3 length equals 16 residues. The germline V gene encodes CDR1 SGHTA and CDR2 FQGNSA. The V end was cut by 6 bases, the J end by 4 bases, with 19 bases between. The CDR3 DNA reads as TGTGCCAGCAGTTCAGAACCCGGGGGCCTAAATCAGCCCCAGCATTTT. Translation gives CASSSEPGGLNQPQHF.

This clonotype was seen more than once but under ten times. V usage is TRBV19 and J usage is TRBJ2-3; D not resolved. Germline loops: CDR1 LNHDA, CDR2 SQIVND (reference sequence). V was pared by 1 base and J by 5 bases, with 7 bases between. CDR3 length: 13 residues. The CDR3, as DNA: TGTGCCAGTAGTATAGGTTCCGGAGATACGCAGTATTTT. It encodes CASSIGSGDTQYF.

This clonotype has ten or more counts. The chain has TRBV12-5 and TRBJ1-3; D is unclear. The V and J ends lost 0 bases and 2 bases respectively, with 20 bases between them. The germline V gene encodes CDR1 LGHNT and CDR2 FRNRAP. This CDR3 spans 19 amino acids. The CDR3 sequence: CASGLVLPPQKAAGNTIYF. The CDR3 DNA follows: TGTGCTAGTGGTTTGGTCCTCCCCCCACAAAAGGCTGCTGGAAACACCATATATTTT.

The table lists this clonotype with many counts. The genes are TRBV11-1 and TRBJ2-1, with a weak D call TRBD1 (6 bases). CDR1 is SGHAT and CDR2 is FQDESV in the germline V gene (reference sequence). This CDR3 comprises 15 residues. Trimming stripped 7 bases from V and 3 bases from J, with 16 bases between. The CDR3 nucleotides read TGTGCCAGCACCATACAGGGTGGGCTCTACAATGAGCAGTTCTTC. Protein: CASTIQGGLYNEQFF.

This chain connects TRBV23-1 to TRBJ1-1; D might be TRBD1 (5 bases). TRBV23-1 is an ORF, and what it does is uncertain. The CDR3 sequence is 13 residues long. Trimming pared 7 bases from V and 3 bases from J, leaving 12 bases between. The CDR3 DNA is TGCGCCAGCATTGGGGGATGGGACACTGAAGCTTTCTTT. Translation: CASIGGWDTEAFF.

At least ten counts were recorded for this clonotype. The rearrangement links TRBV11-2 to TRBJ1-5; TRBD1 matches 7 bases. Trimming at V came to 5 bases and at J to 6 bases, leaving 7 bases not matched to a gene. Per germline, CDR1 SGHAT and CDR2 FQNNGV. CDR3 size: 14 residues. CDR3 region: CASSPGGRSQPQHF. CDR3 coding DNA: TGTGCCAGCAGCCCAGGGGGGCGCAGTCAGCCCCAGCATTTT.

At least ten counts were recorded for this clonotype. The chain recombines TRBV2 with TRBJ2-7; 10 positions agree with TRBD1. Per germline, CDR1 SNHLY and CDR2 FYNNEI. The CDR3 length is 15 residues. Trimming took 7 bases from V and 4 from J; bases not matched to a gene: 10. The CDR3, as DNA: TGTGCCAGCACAACTGGACAGGGGGTTTTTTACGAGCAGTACTTC. Its protein is CASTTGQGVFYEQYF.

The chain couples TRBV4-3 to TRBJ1-3, with D possibly TRBD1 on 5 matching bases. The ends were cut back, 0 bases at V and 0 bases at J, with 6 bases in the middle. Per the germline V gene, CDR1 is LGHNA and CDR2 is YSLEER. The CDR3 runs to 15 residues. CDR3 DNA sequence: TGCGCCAGCAGCCAAGACAGGGACTCTGGAAACACCATATATTTT. This codes for CASSQDRDSGNTIYF.

The table lists this clonotype with a few counts. This chain connects TRBV12-3 or TRBV12-4 to TRBJ2-7; D remains ambiguous. V dropped 5 bases and J dropped 4 bases, with 9 bases sitting between them. The length of the CDR3 is 12 residues. CDR3 DNA: TGTGCCAGCAGTCGAACAGATTACGAGCAGTACTTC. Its protein product is CASSRTDYEQYF.

This clonotype occurred many times. The chain carries TRBV29-1 and TRBJ2-1; weak D call: TRBD1 (5 bases). The CDR3 totals 13 residues. V was cut by 8 bases and J by 3 bases, with 14 bases left in between. Looked up from germline, CDR1 is SQVTM and CDR2 is ANQGSEA. This CDR3 reads CSSGPGNYNEQFF. CDR3 DNA: TGCAGCTCCGGCCCAGGGAACTACAATGAGCAGTTCTTC.

This sequence joins TRBV19 and TRBJ2-3, with D tentatively TRBD1 (5 bases). V was shortened by 1 base and J by 2 bases, with 16 bases between the two germline ends. The germline V gene has CDR1 LNHDA and CDR2 SQIVND (reference sequence). The CDR3 has 17 amino acids. The CDR3 reads CASSIAITGVVTDTQYF. DNA of the CDR3: TGTGCCAGTAGTATAGCCATTACAGGAGTCGTCACAGATACGCAGTATTTT.

This clonotype was found many times. The rearrangement uses TRBV28 and TRBJ1-5; the D is unclear. CDR1 and CDR2 (germline): MDHEN, SYDVKM. The CDR3 runs to 18 residues. The ends were cut back, 3 bases at V and 1 base at J, with 19 bases in the middle. The CDR3 DNA is TGTGCCAGCAGTTTTGGCGCAAGTAGGGTTTTAAGCAATCAGCCCCAGCATTTT. It encodes CASSFGASRVLSNQPQHF.

This clonotype occurred many times. The chain recombines TRBV11-2 with TRBJ1-5; TRBD1 is a possible D gene (5 bases). V was pared by 1 base and J by 5 bases, with 12 bases between. Germline CDR1 reads SGHAT; CDR2 reads FQNNGV. This CDR3 spans 15 amino acids. In nucleotides, the CDR3 is TGTGCCAGCAGCTTAGGGGGTATGGGGGATCAGCCCCAGCATTTT. This encodes CASSLGGMGDQPQHF.

This clonotype has ten or more counts. The chain joins TRBV7-3 to TRBJ2-1; TRBD2 matches at 12 bases. CDR3 length: 19 residues. V trimming: 2 bases; J trimming: 3 bases; junction bases outside the gene matches: 11. Germline V gives CDR1 SGHTA, CDR2 FQGTGA. The CDR3 coding sequence is TGTGCCAGCAGCTTAGGTCTGAGACTAGCGGGGGCCAACTACAATGAGCAGTTCTTC. Protein sequence: CASSLGLRLAGANYNEQFF.

Ten or more counts support this clonotype. The J gene is TRBJ2-2, the V gene TRBV7-3; the D gene is possibly TRBD1 (6 bases). The CDR3 length is 15 residues. V was shortened by 5 bases and J by 4 bases, with 14 bases between the two germline ends. The germline CDR1 and CDR2 sequences are SGHTA and FQGTGA. The CDR3 sequence is CASSTYEGVTGELFF. For the CDR3, the DNA is TGTGCCAGCAGCACCTACGAGGGGGTCACCGGGGAGCTGTTTTTT.

CDR3 sequence reads: CASSSVGTGYSPLHF. The CDR3 nucleotides read TGTGCCAGCAGTTCGGTCGGGACAGGGTATTCACCCCTCCACTTT. This rearrangement joins TRBV28 to TRBJ1-6, with 9 bases identical to TRBD1. This CDR3 has 15 amino acids. V lost 4 bases and J lost 8; bases outside the gene matches: 6. CDR1 is MDHEN, CDR2 SYDVKM, per germline.